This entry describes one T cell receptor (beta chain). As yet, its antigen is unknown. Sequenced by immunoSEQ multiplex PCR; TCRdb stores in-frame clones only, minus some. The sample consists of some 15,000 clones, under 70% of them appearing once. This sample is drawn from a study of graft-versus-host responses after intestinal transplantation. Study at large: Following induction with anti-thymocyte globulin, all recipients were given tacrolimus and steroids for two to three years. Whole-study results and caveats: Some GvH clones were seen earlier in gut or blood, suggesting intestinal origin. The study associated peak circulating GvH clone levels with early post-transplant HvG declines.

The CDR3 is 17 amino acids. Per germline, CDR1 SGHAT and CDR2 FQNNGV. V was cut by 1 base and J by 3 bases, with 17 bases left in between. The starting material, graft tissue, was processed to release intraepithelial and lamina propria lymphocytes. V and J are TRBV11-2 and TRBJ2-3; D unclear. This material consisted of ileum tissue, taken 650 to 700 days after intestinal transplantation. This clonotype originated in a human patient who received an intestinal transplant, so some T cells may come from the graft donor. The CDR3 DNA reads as TGTGCCAGCAGCTTAGTCGTTTCCACACAACGAACAGATACGCAGTATTTT. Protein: CASSLVVSTQRTDTQYF.